Shown below are 19 T cell receptor beta chains from a single sample sequenced in a study of beta chain features in type 1 diabetes. All of the isolated RNA was reverse transcribed, so expressed TCRB transcripts were sequenced. Repertoires were generated with immunoSEQ multiplex PCR, while TCRdb's copy carries only in-frame clones and drops some. The top ten clones hold around 0.015% of a sample with about 360,000 clones, around an eighth of them seen once. The sample consisted of naive CD4+ T cells from blood. These receptors were collected from a man between 18 and 29 years old in good health.

The chain joins TRBV7-2 to TRBJ2-7, with 12 bases fitting TRBD2. This CDR3 has 15 amino acids. The trim removed 5 bases at V and 2 bases at J, leaving 4 bases unmatched. Germline values: CDR1 SGHTA, CDR2 FQGNSA. The CDR3 here is CASSIGLAGPYEQYF. CDR3 coding DNA: TGTGCCAGCAGCATAGGACTAGCGGGACCCTACGAGCAGTACTTC.

As concerns this clone: Other DNA sequences of this sample code for an identical CDR3. The V and J genes are TRBV28 and TRBJ2-7; a weak D match, TRBD2 (5 bases). The germline gives CDR1 MDHEN, CDR2 SYDVKM. The CDR3 is made up of 13 amino acids. V was cut by 6 bases and J by 2 bases, with 11 bases left in between. The CDR3 coding sequence is TGTGCCAGCAGACCCACCGGGACCTACGAGCAGTACTTC. Translation: CASRPTGTYEQYF.

The V and J genes are TRBV5-1 and TRBJ2-2, with D maybe TRBD2 (5 bases). V was shortened by 5 bases and J by 0 bases, with 8 bases between the two germline ends. In germline, CDR1 is SGHRS, CDR2 YFSETQ. The CDR3 contains 14 residues. CDR3 sequence: CASRPGTNTGELFF. In nucleotides, the CDR3 is TGCGCCAGCAGACCCGGGACGAACACCGGGGAGCTGTTTTTT.

On this clone itself: Other DNA sequences in this sample translate to the same CDR3. The chain employs TRBV7-9 and TRBJ2-5, with 15 bases matching TRBD2. J was trimmed by 1 base and V by 4 bases; bases with no gene match: 1. CDR1 and CDR2 from the germline V gene are SEHNR and FQNEAQ (reference sequence). This CDR3 contains 16 residues. Here the CDR3 reads CASSSGLAGGQETQYF. CDR3 nucleotide sequence: TGTGCCAGCAGCTCGGGACTAGCGGGAGGCCAAGAGACCCAGTACTTC.

The genes are TRBV30 and TRBJ2-7; 11 positions match TRBD1. Losses at the gene ends were 8 bases for V and 7 bases for J; bases not matched to a gene: 13. Germline loops: CDR1 GTSNPN, CDR2 SVGIG (reference sequence). The CDR3 is 14 residues long. The CDR3 DNA reads as TGTGCCAGCTTCTCTTGGGACAGGGGGACAGAGCAGTACTTC. Its translation is CASFSWDRGTEQYF.

The chain uses TRBV2 and TRBJ1-1; D ambiguous. The V end was cut by 2 bases, the J end by 5 bases, with 12 bases between. Germline loops: CDR1 SNHLY, CDR2 FYNNEI. The CDR3 runs 14 residues. The CDR3 DNA follows: TGTGCCAGCAGTGAATTTCGGAGACTGACTGAAGCTTTCTTT. Amino acid sequence: CASSEFRRLTEAFF.

This clone has just a few counts. This rearrangement joins TRBV28 to TRBJ1-1, with TRBD1 matching over 7 bases. V lost 5 bases to trimming and J lost 5 bases; unmatched junction nucleotides: 11. CDR3 length: 15 residues. The germline gives CDR1 MDHEN, CDR2 SYDVKM. The CDR3 region is CASSRMDRRGTEAFF. Written as DNA, the CDR3 is TGTGCCAGCAGTCGCATGGACAGGAGAGGGACTGAAGCTTTCTTT.

This clone was counted between two and nine times. The CDR3 sequence: CASSLPWRGDPYEQYF. DNA of the CDR3: TGTGCCAGCAGCCTTCCATGGCGGGGGGATCCCTACGAGCAGTACTTC. The rearrangement uses TRBV28 and TRBJ2-7, with TRBD2 matching 8 bases. With 6 bases clipped from V and 2 bases from J, the junction kept 12 bases outside the gene matches. From germline, CDR1 is MDHEN and CDR2 SYDVKM. This CDR3 is built from 16 residues.

As DNA, the CDR3 is TGCGCCAGCAGCCAATGGGGTTTTGGGCCTAGCGGGAAAGAGACCCAGTACTTC. Its translation is CASSQWGFGPSGKETQYF. The chain uses TRBV4-1 and TRBJ2-5, with 9 nucleotides matching TRBD2. V was pared by 2 bases and J by 3 bases, with 13 bases of the junction left unmatched. Germline values: CDR1 MGHRA, CDR2 YSYEKL. This CDR3 spans 18 amino acids.

This clone came up a few times. This chain joins TRBV7-2 and TRBJ1-2; D is perhaps TRBD1 (6 bases). Germline loops: CDR1 SGHTA, CDR2 FQGNSA. V was cut by 5 bases and J by 3 bases, with 13 bases left in between. The CDR3 covers 14 residues. The CDR3: CASSARRGHYGYTF. CDR3 in DNA: TGTGCCAGCAGCGCCCGCAGGGGCCACTATGGCTACACCTTC.

This sequence joins TRBV4-1 and TRBJ2-5; 11 bases are shared with TRBD2. The length of the CDR3 is 18 residues. Germline V gene data show CDR1 as MGHRA and CDR2 as YSYEKL. V was pared by 1 base and J by 7 bases, with 14 bases of the junction left unmatched. Here the CDR3 DNA reads TGCGCCAGCAGCCAAGGATCTTCGACTAGCGGGGCCGGCAGGACCCAGTACTTC. Its translation: CASSQGSSTSGAGRTQYF.

The chain uses TRBV21-1 and TRBJ2-1; TRBD2 was called by the table and not checked on the DNA. TRBV21-1 is shown as a pseudogene. The CDR3 extends over 15 amino acids. The CDR3, as DNA: TGTGCCAGCTCCACGAAGCGGGGGCCACGGGATGAGCAGTTCTTC. It is translated as CASSTKRGPRDEQFF.

The chain is built from TRBV10-3 and TRBJ2-3, with TRBD1 as a possible D gene (7 bases). Looked up from germline, CDR1 is ENHRY and CDR2 is SYGVKD. V was clipped by 10 bases and J by 1 base, with 12 bases between them. The CDR3 runs 13 residues. The CDR3 region is CATRGTGTDTQYF. CDR3 nucleotides: TGTGCCACCAGGGGGACTGGCACAGATACGCAGTATTTT.

In its sample, this clone was seen once. The chain links TRBV9 to TRBJ2-1; unclear D gene. This CDR3 spans 13 amino acids. V lost 0 bases and J 10 bases, leaving 11 bases between the germline ends. CDR1 is SGDLS and CDR2 is YYNGEE in the germline V gene. This chain's CDR3 is CASSVESRGEQFF. As DNA, the CDR3 is TGTGCCAGCAGCGTAGAGTCCCGAGGAGAGCAGTTCTTC.

This clone has a handful of counts. This chain connects TRBV5-4 to TRBJ2-3, with TRBD1 identical over 9 bases. CDR3 length: 14 residues. V lost 10 bases and J lost 0; bases outside the gene matches: 6. In germline, CDR1 is SGHNT, CDR2 YYREEE (reference sequence). DNA of the CDR3: TGTGCCGGACAGGGGACGGTGAGCACAGATACGCAGTATTTT. Its translation is CAGQGTVSTDTQYF.

This clone has a handful of counts. This chain links TRBV7-2 with TRBJ2-7; D not certain. Germline CDR1 is SGHTA and CDR2 is FQGNSA. This CDR3 is built from 11 residues. Trimming left V 5 bases short and J 4 bases short, with 6 bases between. CDR3 sequence (DNA): TGTGCCAGCAGCACAGTGTACGAGCAGTACTTC. The encoded protein is CASSTVYEQYF. The full variable domain, rest sourced from reference TRBV7-2 and TRBJ2-7, is GAGVSQSPSNKVTEKGKDVELRCDPISGHTALYWYRQSLGQGLEFLIYFQGNSAPDKSGLPSDRFSAERTGGSVSTLTIQRTQQEDSAVYLCASSTVYEQYFGPGTRLTVT.

The rearrangement uses TRBV7-2 and TRBJ2-5; 8 positions match TRBD1. The germline CDR1 and CDR2 sequences are SGHTA and FQGNSA. With 0 bases clipped from V and 5 bases from J, the junction kept 5 bases outside the gene matches. The CDR3 extends over 15 amino acids. The CDR3 DNA follows: TGTGCCAGCAGCTTAGCGACAGGGGAATGGGAGACCCAGTACTTC. Translated, it gives CASSLATGEWETQYF.

The chain uses TRBV7-8 and TRBJ2-7, with 8 nucleotides matching TRBD2. J was trimmed by 7 bases and V by 4 bases; bases with no gene match: 12. This CDR3 is 15 amino acids long. CDR1 and CDR2 from the germline V gene are SGHVS and FQNEAQ. CDR3 in amino acids: CASSSGGAGVEEQYF. DNA of the CDR3: TGTGCCAGCAGCTCCGGTGGAGCGGGAGTTGAAGAGCAGTACTTC.

V usage is TRBV30 and J usage is TRBJ1-2; tentative D call: TRBD1 (6 bases). The CDR3 runs to 11 residues. V lost 4 bases and J 4 bases, leaving 7 bases between the germline ends. Germline values: CDR1 GTSNPN, CDR2 SVGIG (reference sequence). CDR3 nucleotide sequence: TGTGCCTGGATCAGGGGCTATGGCTACACCTTC. Protein product: CAWIRGYGYTF. Supplemented by reference TRBV30 and TRBJ1-2, the full variable domain reads SQTIHQWPATLVQPVGSPLSLECTVEGTSNPNLYWYRQAAGRGLQLLFYSVGIGQISSEVPQNLSASRPQDRQFILSSKKLLLSDSGFYLCAWIRGYGYTFGSGTRLTVV.